This T cell receptor beta chain came from a study of stem cell transplantation in POMP-related autoinflammatory disease (dated by TCRdb to about 2021). Study-level background: It was hypothesized that MHC class I-dependent CD8+ T-cell differentiation and positive selection are impaired by defective thymoproteasomes, resulting in skewing of the TRB repertoire. Prior to transplant, the patients had skewing toward CD4+ naive T cells, low CD8+ T-cell proportions, and reduced T-cell cytokine secretion. Through one year post-transplant, neutrophils and platelets showed 100% donor engraftment on DNA chimerism analysis. The effect of POMP deficiency on T-cell receptor beta repertoire diversity and CDR3 characteristics was assessed by high-throughput TRB sequencing. On the study overall, not on this receptor specifically: Statistical significance for the trend toward lower diversity and increased clonality in PRAID patients was reached only for regulatory T cells. The number of unique TRB V-J gene pairings was restricted in PRAID patients. A trend toward lower TRB diversity and higher clonality was observed in PRAID patients across all analyzed T-cell subsets.

The time point label, read with the paper, signifies: after hematopoietic stem cell transplant. PRAID featured prominent immunodeficiency alongside autoinflammation. Prior to TRB sequencing, T-cell subsets (conventional T cells, CD8+ T cells, regulatory T cells, T follicular helper cells) were sorted. Libraries were constructed by the immunoSEQ multiplex PCR assay. In the authors' own workflow: Repertoire diversity was quantified with Shannon entropy, accounting for clonal size distribution. The Gini-Simpson index (Simpson_1-D) served as the measure of how unequally clonotypes were distributed. Imported from immuneACCESS, the table was reduced by TCRdb to in-frame sequences with V and J called. These copies leave out some clones; in studies compared against another copy, an unresolved V gene accounts for under half, and the cause of the remainder is not known. The V and J calls and clone size are taken from that table; D and trimming were inferred from the DNA. The sample table shows some 68,000 clones, and about nine tenths are seen once. The top ten constitute roughly 0.7% of the sample.

With regard to this clone: Its antigen is still unknown. The input lacks base qualities; no much larger clone sits a single base away.

Trimming takes 4 bases from V and 2 bases from J, and the germline ends sit 8 bases apart. Reading from cysteine to phenylalanine, the CDR3 counts 13 amino acids. The kept DNA is CDR3 alone, 39 bases in frame from the first base. CDR1 and CDR2 are drawn from the germline V gene: SGHAT, FQNNGV. The chain is encoded by TRBV11-2 joined to TRBJ1-2; too little of a D gene remains to name it. Source: CD4+ T cells from PBMCs, taken after stem cell transplantation. The origin of this receptor is a human patient with POMP-related autoinflammation and immune dysregulation (PRAID). After a transplant, the donor of the graft may account for some T cells. CDR3 reads: CASSYGRNYGYTF. The sequence in DNA is TGTGCCAGCAGCTACGGCAGAAACTATGGCTACACCTTC.